The rows below give T cell receptor beta chains drawn from one sample of a study of T cell repertoires in cytomegalovirus infection. TCRdb reprocessed the reads with MiXCR, giving one entry per CDR3 protein. This table has roughly 250,000 distinct CDR3 sequences, over 9% appearing once. The sequencing input was PBMCs. These TCRs come from a human donor in good health (CMV status not recorded). Some clones in this sample may be carry-over from other donors' samples. Each CDR3 is given with its conserved first and last residue. A D gene is named only where the DNA matches it firmly. Expanded clones are given a class, and other clones once, few, many or no size at all.

j_call v_call d_call clone_size cdr3_nt cdr3_aa
TRBJ1-2 TRBV12-3/TRBV12-4 TRBD1 NA TGTGCCAGCAGTTTAGGAGGGGGCCCCCAAGGCTACACCTTC CASSLGGGPQGYTF
TRBJ1-1 TRBV7-2 NA many TGTGCCAGCAGCTTGGGACATACGAACACTGAAGCTTTCTTT CASSLGHTNTEAFF
TRBJ2-7 TRBV19 NA many TGTGCCAGCGGAACCTACGAGCAGTACTTC CASGTYEQYF
TRBJ2-7 TRBV30 TRBD2 NA TGTGCCTGGAGTGTCAGTGGGACTAGCAACGAGCAGTACTTC CAWSVSGTSNEQYF
TRBJ1-3 TRBV29-1 NA few TGCAGCGTCGAGGGCTTAGAAAACACCATATATTTT CSVEGLENTIYF
TRBJ1-1 TRBV6-5 NA few TGTGCCAGCAGCCCCGGGGAGGTCTCGGCCCAAGCTTTCTTT CASSPGEVSAQAFF
TRBJ2-1 TRBV5-1 NA NA TGCGCCAGCAGATTGGACTCAAGCTCCTACAATGAGCAGTTCTTC CASRLDSSSYNEQFF
TRBJ2-3 TRBV5-1 TRBD2 many TGCGCCAGCAGCTTCTTGACTAGCGGGAGGGCCGGCACAGATACGCAGTATTTT CASSFLTSGRAGTDTQYF
TRBJ2-7 TRBV28 TRBD2 many TGTGCCAGCAGTTTAGGGGTCCGGGGGGGCCAGTACTTC CASSLGVRGGQYF
TRBJ2-5 TRBV7-2 TRBD2 many TGTGCCAGCAGCCTTAGCGGGAGGGAGACCCAGTACTTC CASSLSGRETQYF
TRBJ1-3 TRBV7-2 TRBD1 many TGTGCCAGCAGCCGCTGGACAGGAGCAGGAAACACCATATATTTT CASSRWTGAGNTIYF
TRBJ1-2 TRBV28 NA few TGTGCCAGCAGCTTAAACGGGGTTGCCTATGGCTACACCTTC CASSLNGVAYGYTF
TRBJ1-3 TRBV7-2 TRBD1 many TGTGCCAGCAGCTTTAATGACAGGGAAGGGAACACCATATATTTT CASSFNDREGNTIYF
TRBJ1-5 TRBV15 NA NA TGTGCCAGCCAACAGGTCTACAATCAGCCCCAGCATTTT CASQQVYNQPQHF
TRBJ2-1 TRBV19 TRBD2 many TGTGCCAGTAGGGTTACGGGAGGGCGGGATGAGCAGTTCTTC CASRVTGGRDEQFF
TRBJ1-2 TRBV9 TRBD1 few TGTGCCAGCAGCGAGGGACAGGGGGGTCCTCCCGAGGGCTACACCTTC CASSEGQGGPPEGYTF
TRBJ2-4 TRBV18 NA NA TGTGCCAGCTCCCACCGGAACGGGGAGACAAACATTCAGTACTTC CASSHRNGETNIQYF
TRBJ1-1 TRBV2 NA few TGTGCCAGCATAGAGTTATCGGGGCTGGAATGCATGAACACTGAAGCTTTCTTT CASIELSGLECMNTEAFF
TRBJ1-5 TRBV6-2/TRBV6-3 TRBD1 many TGTGCCAGCACCACCCCCGCGCAAGGGACAGGGACTCAGCCCCAGCATTTT CASTTPAQGTGTQPQHF
TRBJ1-2 TRBV20-1 NA few TGCAGTGCTAGACAGGGGATAGGAGACTATGGCTACACCTTC CSARQGIGDYGYTF
TRBJ1-3 TRBV28 NA many TGTGCCAGCAGTTTCGTTAGGGAGGCTGGAAACACCATATATTTT CASSFVREAGNTIYF
TRBJ1-1 TRBV12-3/TRBV12-4 NA NA TGTGCCAGCAGTTTTCAGGTGAACACTGAAGCTTTCTTT CASSFQVNTEAFF
TRBJ1-4 TRBV12-3/TRBV12-4 NA many TGTGCCAGCACTACTCGGGAGCAAAATGAAAAACTGTTTTTT CASTTREQNEKLFF
TRBJ2-7 TRBV29-1 NA few TGCAGCGTTGCTCGGACGGAGTCCTACGAGCAGTACTTC CSVARTESYEQYF
TRBJ1-5 TRBV7-2 NA many TGTGCCAGCAGCTTAGAGCCGGGGCGGGGCAATCAGCCCCAGCATTTT CASSLEPGRGNQPQHF
TRBJ2-7 TRBV6-2/TRBV6-3 TRBD2 NA TGTGCCAGCACTGTAGCGGGAGGGCCGGAACACGAGCAGTACTTC CASTVAGGPEHEQYF
TRBJ2-2 TRBV7-2 TRBD1 many TGTGCCAGCAGCTTTCCCGGGACAGGGGGGGCGAACACCGGGGAGCTGTTTTTT CASSFPGTGGANTGELFF
TRBJ2-7 TRBV5-6 NA many TGTGCCAATTGCCGGCAGCACGAGCAGTACTTC CANCRQHEQYF
TRBJ1-5 TRBV23-1 NA NA TGCGCCAAGGGGAGAGGGCATCAGCCCCAGCATTTT CAKGRGHQPQHF
TRBJ2-7 TRBV7-9 TRBD2 many TGTGCCAGCAGCTTCCTTGGGACTAGCGTCTACGAGCAGTACTTC CASSFLGTSVYEQYF
TRBJ1-2 TRBV28 TRBD1 many TGTGCCAGCAGTTCCGGACAGGGGAACTATGGCTACACCTTC CASSSGQGNYGYTF
TRBJ1-1 TRBV27 NA NA TGTGCCAGCAGTTTAAAAGGACGGGTGAACACTGAAGCTTTCTTT CASSLKGRVNTEAFF
TRBJ2-3 TRBV29-1 NA many TGCAGCTCCGGGTGGGGCAGGGAGAATACGCAGTATTTT CSSGWGRENTQYF
TRBJ2-3 TRBV7-3 TRBD2 many TGTGCCAGCAGCGCCTTTGAGCTAGCGGGAGGCAGAGATACGCAGTATTTT CASSAFELAGGRDTQYF
TRBJ2-7 TRBV6-2/TRBV6-3 TRBD2 many TGTGCCAGCAGTTACCCGGGACTAGCGAAGAACTACGAGCAGTACTTC CASSYPGLAKNYEQYF
TRBJ2-6 TRBV7-2 NA many TGTGCCAGCAGCCCTAGGGAATCCTCTGGGGCCAACGTCCTGACTTTC CASSPRESSGANVLTF
TRBJ1-1 TRBV5-1 NA NA TGCGCCAGCAGCTCGGGCAGGCCTGGGATGAACACTGAAGCTTTCTTT CASSSGRPGMNTEAFF
TRBJ1-1 TRBV2 NA NA TGTGCCAGCAGCTCGGGGGTACTGAACACTGAAGCTTTCTTT CASSSGVLNTEAFF
TRBJ2-4 TRBV20-1 NA few TGCAGTGCTCGCAGGGGGGAGAACATTCAGTACTTC CSARRGENIQYF
TRBJ2-2 TRBV2 NA few TGTGCCAGCAGTGAGGGCGGCACCGGGGAGCTGTTTTTT CASSEGGTGELFF
TRBJ2-2 TRBV6-5 TRBD1 many TGTGCCAGCAGTTACAAAACAGGGGCGGGCCCCGGGGAGCTGTTTTTT CASSYKTGAGPGELFF
TRBJ2-1 TRBV7-2 NA many TGTGCCAGCAGCTTAGGTGTGCGGGGAAACAATGAGCAGTTCTTC CASSLGVRGNNEQFF
TRBJ2-7 TRBV28 TRBD2 many TGTGCCAGCAAAAAATCGAGTGGGAGGGCCCCCAGCGAGCAGTACTTC CASKKSSGRAPSEQYF
TRBJ1-6 TRBV20-1 NA few TGCAGTGCTACGAAATTAGACCTACAGGGAGGACATTCACCCCTCCACTTT CSATKLDLQGGHSPLHF
TRBJ2-2 TRBV12-3/TRBV12-4 NA many TGTGCCAGCAGTTTCGAGGGAACGGACACCGGGGAGCTGTTTTTT CASSFEGTDTGELFF
TRBJ2-3 TRBV7-6 TRBD2 many TGTGCCAGCAGCTTAGTAGTAACTAGCGGGAGAGATACGCAGTATTTT CASSLVVTSGRDTQYF
TRBJ2-5 TRBV5-1 TRBD2 few TGCGCCAGCAGCGTTAGCGGGGGGACAGAAGAGACCCAGTACTTC CASSVSGGTEETQYF
TRBJ1-5 TRBV7-2 NA many TGTGCCAGCAGCCCAAACGGACAGAAGAATCAGCCCCAGCATTTT CASSPNGQKNQPQHF
TRBJ2-3 TRBV5-1 NA few TGCGCCAGCAGCTTCGAGGGAAGAAGCACAGATACGCAGTATTTT CASSFEGRSTDTQYF
TRBJ2-3 TRBV7-9 NA many TGTGCCAGCAGCTTAGGACAGGAGACAGATACGCAGTATTTT CASSLGQETDTQYF
TRBJ1-3 TRBV20-1 NA NA TGCAGTGCTAGCTCAGCCTCTGGAAACACCATATATTTT CSASSASGNTIYF
TRBJ2-5 TRBV20-1 TRBD1 NA TGCAGTGCTAGAGGTTCCGCCCCACAGGGGACGGAGACCCAGTACTTC CSARGSAPQGTETQYF
TRBJ1-4 TRBV5-6 NA few TGTGCCAGCAGCGCGGGACCCAATAATCGTAATGAAAAACTGTTTTTT CASSAGPNNRNEKLFF
TRBJ1-6 TRBV29-1 TRBD1 NA TGCAGCGTTGGGGACAGGGGGCATTCACCCCTCCACTTT CSVGDRGHSPLHF
TRBJ2-7 TRBV3-1 TRBD2 few TGTGCCAGCAGCCAAGCGCCTAGCGGGGACGAGCAGTACTTC CASSQAPSGDEQYF
TRBJ1-3 TRBV6-2/TRBV6-3 NA many TGTGCAGACACCCCAAACTCTGGAAACACCATATATTTT CADTPNSGNTIYF
TRBJ2-7 TRBV5-1 TRBD1 NA TGCGCCAGCAGCCCTGACAGGGTAACCAACGAGCAGTACTTC CASSPDRVTNEQYF
TRBJ1-4 TRBV19 NA NA TGTGCCAGTAGTATCAGGCAGAATAATGAAAAACTGTTTTTT CASSIRQNNEKLFF
TRBJ1-1 TRBV7-8 TRBD1 many TGTGCCAGCCAACAGGGGGCCGATGAAGCTTTCTTT CASQQGADEAFF